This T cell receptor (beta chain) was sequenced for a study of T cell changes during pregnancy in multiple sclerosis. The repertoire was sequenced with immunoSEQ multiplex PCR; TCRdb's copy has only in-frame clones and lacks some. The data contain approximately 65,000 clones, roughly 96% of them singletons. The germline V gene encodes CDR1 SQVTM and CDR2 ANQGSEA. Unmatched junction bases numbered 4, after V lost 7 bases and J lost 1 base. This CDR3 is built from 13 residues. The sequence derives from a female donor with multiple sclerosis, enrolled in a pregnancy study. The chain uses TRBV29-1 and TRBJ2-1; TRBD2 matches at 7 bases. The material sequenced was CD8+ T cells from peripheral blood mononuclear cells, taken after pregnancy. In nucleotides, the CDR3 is TGCAGCGCGAGCGGGATTTCCTACAATGAGCAGTTCTTC. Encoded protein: CSASGISYNEQFF.